This is a list of T cell receptor beta chains from one sample in a study of blood T cell repertoires in COVID-19. The repertoire was sequenced with immunoSEQ multiplex PCR; TCRdb's copy has only in-frame clones and lacks some. Found here are roughly 150,000 clones, 84% of them singletons; the top ten hold 1.5% to 2%. Sequencing was done on a sample of PBMCs or T cells enriched from blood (not recorded which). Receptor source: a young woman who had been exposed to COVID-19. Each CDR3 is given with its conserved first and last residue. D genes are given only for firm matches. Clone size is stated in some rows and not others, as once, few, many or a class when expanded.

d_gene: -; j_gene: TRBJ1-2; abundance: -; v_gene: TRBV19; CDR3aa: CASSIFSGYTF; CDR3nt: TGTGCCAGTAGTATTTTTAGCGGCTACACCTTC
d_gene: TRBD1; j_gene: TRBJ2-7; abundance: -; v_gene: TRBV25-1; CDR3aa: CASSWRDRAYEQYF; CDR3nt: TGTGCCAGCAGCTGGCGGGACAGGGCCTACGAGCAGTACTTC
d_gene: TRBD2; j_gene: TRBJ2-3; abundance: -; v_gene: TRBV10-3; CDR3aa: CAISGTSGTDTQYF; CDR3nt: TGTGCCATCAGTGGGACTAGCGGCACAGATACGCAGTATTTT
d_gene: -; j_gene: TRBJ1-1; abundance: -; v_gene: TRBV28; CDR3aa: CASRKLSTEAFF; CDR3nt: TGTGCCAGCAGAAAATTGAGCACTGAAGCTTTCTTT
d_gene: TRBD2; j_gene: TRBJ2-1; abundance: -; v_gene: TRBV4-2; CDR3aa: CASSLRGSGDSYNEQFF; CDR3nt: TGTGCCAGCAGCCTCCGAGGGAGCGGGGACTCCTACAATGAGCAGTTCTTC
d_gene: TRBD1; j_gene: TRBJ2-1; abundance: -; v_gene: TRBV19; CDR3aa: CATWDRGPYNEQFF; CDR3nt: TGTGCCACCTGGGACAGGGGGCCTTACAATGAGCAGTTCTTC
d_gene: -; j_gene: TRBJ1-1; abundance: -; v_gene: TRBV7-3; CDR3aa: CASRRLNSWNTEAFF; CDR3nt: TGTGCCAGCCGCAGACTGAACTCCTGGAACACTGAAGCTTTCTTT
d_gene: TRBD2; j_gene: TRBJ2-7; abundance: -; v_gene: TRBV5-1; CDR3aa: CASSPGTRPYEQYF; CDR3nt: TGCGCCAGCAGCCCCGGGACTAGACCCTACGAGCAGTACTTC
d_gene: -; j_gene: TRBJ2-1; abundance: -; v_gene: TRBV7-2; CDR3aa: CASSLVPGLTYNEQFF; CDR3nt: TGTGCCAGCAGCTTAGTGCCGGGTTTAACCTACAATGAGCAGTTCTTC
d_gene: -; j_gene: TRBJ2-6; abundance: -; v_gene: TRBV18; CDR3aa: CASSPPATGSSGANVLTF; CDR3nt: TGTGCCAGCTCACCACCTGCTACGGGGTCCTCTGGGGCCAACGTCCTGACTTTC
d_gene: -; j_gene: TRBJ1-4; abundance: -; v_gene: TRBV29-1; CDR3aa: CSVTRGPGEKLFF; CDR3nt: TGCAGCGTAACCAGAGGGCCCGGTGAAAAACTGTTTTTT
d_gene: -; j_gene: TRBJ1-5; abundance: -; v_gene: TRBV19; CDR3aa: CASSIRGGSNQPQHF; CDR3nt: TGTGCCAGTAGTATCCGGGGAGGCAGCAATCAGCCCCAGCATTTT
d_gene: TRBD1; j_gene: TRBJ2-7; abundance: few; v_gene: TRBV15; CDR3aa: CATSRTGGTYEQYF; CDR3nt: TGTGCCACCAGCAGGACAGGGGGAACCTACGAGCAGTACTTC
d_gene: TRBD2; j_gene: TRBJ2-7; abundance: once; v_gene: TRBV18; CDR3aa: CASSQGLAEFGQYF; CDR3nt: TGTGCCAGCTCCCAGGGACTAGCGGAGTTTGGGCAGTACTTC
d_gene: TRBD2; j_gene: TRBJ2-2; abundance: -; v_gene: TRBV3-1/TRBV3-2; CDR3aa: CASSQGIAGGTGTGELFF; CDR3nt: TGTGCCAGCAGCCAAGGGATAGCGGGAGGGACCGGCACCGGGGAGCTGTTTTTT
d_gene: -; j_gene: TRBJ2-3; abundance: -; v_gene: TRBV2; CDR3aa: CASSVQGDTQYF; CDR3nt: TGTGCCAGCAGTGTACAGGGAGATACGCAGTATTTT
d_gene: -; j_gene: TRBJ2-3; abundance: -; v_gene: TRBV18; CDR3aa: CASSPIFGPYTDTQYF; CDR3nt: TGTGCCAGCTCACCAATATTTGGCCCATACACAGATACGCAGTATTTT
d_gene: -; j_gene: TRBJ1-5; abundance: -; v_gene: TRBV27; CDR3aa: CASSLNQKGQPQHF; CDR3nt: TGTGCCAGCAGTTTAAACCAGAAGGGGCAGCCCCAGCATTTT
d_gene: TRBD1; j_gene: TRBJ1-3; abundance: -; v_gene: TRBV18; CDR3aa: CASSRRQGGTSGNTIYF; CDR3nt: TGTGCCAGCTCACGGAGACAGGGAGGAACCTCTGGAAACACCATATATTTT
d_gene: TRBD1; j_gene: TRBJ1-2; abundance: -; v_gene: TRBV15; CDR3aa: CATSRGGTGGNYGYTF; CDR3nt: TGTGCCACCAGCAGAGGAGGGACAGGGGGCAACTATGGCTACACCTTC
d_gene: TRBD1; j_gene: TRBJ2-6; abundance: -; v_gene: TRBV5-1; CDR3aa: CASSLRGQGAGANVLTF; CDR3nt: TGCGCCAGCAGCTTAAGAGGACAGGGGGCTGGGGCCAACGTCCTGACTTTC
d_gene: -; j_gene: TRBJ2-2; abundance: few; v_gene: TRBV11-2; CDR3aa: CASSLGLQGGAGELFF; CDR3nt: TGTGCCAGCAGCCTGGGATTACAGGGTGGGGCCGGGGAGCTGTTTTTT
d_gene: TRBD1; j_gene: TRBJ1-1; abundance: -; v_gene: TRBV5-4; CDR3aa: CASSIGQGMNTEAFF; CDR3nt: TGTGCCAGCAGCATCGGACAGGGAATGAACACTGAAGCTTTCTTT
d_gene: -; j_gene: TRBJ2-3; abundance: -; v_gene: TRBV7-9; CDR3aa: CASSLGQGDTQYF; CDR3nt: TGTGCCAGCAGCTTGGGGCAGGGAGATACGCAGTATTTT
d_gene: -; j_gene: TRBJ1-1; abundance: -; v_gene: TRBV5-1; CDR3aa: CASSLSDMNTEAFF; CDR3nt: TGCGCCAGCAGCTTAAGTGACATGAACACTGAAGCTTTCTTT